The clone carrying this TCR beta chain has ten or more counts. What it binds is unknown. This record comes from a study of molecular identifiers for immune sequencing clone quantification. General study results and limits: Clones above 20 RNA copies contained over 98% of effector molecules and under 1% of naive molecules.

Germline CDR1 and CDR2: LNHDA and SQIVND (reference sequence). The CDR3 covers 14 residues. The V and J ends lost 6 bases and 1 base respectively, with 9 bases between them. TCRdb reprocessed the PCR reads with MiXCR, giving one entry per CDR3 protein. The table has about 320,000 distinct CDR3 sequences, over 20% seen once. The sequencing input was naive CD8+ T cells from blood, with Jurkat cell RNA spiked in. Subset specified: FACS-sorted CD8+CD4-CCR7+CD45RA+ naive T cells. V gene TRBV19 combines with J gene TRBJ2-2; D possibly corresponds to TRBD1 (6 bases). This sequence originates from a human donor in good health. Some libraries in this study had Jurkat cell RNA spiked in. The CDR3 protein is CASSTGQNTGELFF. In DNA form, the CDR3 reads TGTGCCAGTAGCACGGGACAGAACACCGGGGAGCTGTTTTTT.